This TCR beta chain originates from a study of cytomegalovirus exposure and HLA in healthy donors. Researchers ran the PCR with 60 Vbeta and 13 Jbeta primers. Profiled with immunoSEQ multiplex PCR; TCRdb holds only in-frame clones, not every one. The sample has 95,000 to 100,000 clones, about 83% seen once; the top ten hold about a sixth. V trimming: 0 bases; J trimming: 7 bases; junction bases outside the gene matches: 6. This CDR3 is built from 15 residues. Per germline, CDR1 SGHVS and CDR2 FQNEAQ. This TCR was recovered from a man in his fifties or sixties in good health and CMV-seropositive. Sequences were obtained from PBMCs. The chain combines TRBV7-8 with TRBJ1-5; TRBD1 agrees at 7 bases. The CDR3 nucleotides are TGTGCCAGCAGCTTAGCTATGGGACAGCCACAGCCCCAGCATTTT. This codes for CASSLAMGQPQPQHF.